The T cell receptor beta chain under discussion was sequenced for a study of CD8 T cells in ankylosing spondylitis. Broader study findings: There was a TCR beta motif, made of several highly homologous variants, that appeared characteristic of ankylosing spondylitis blood. Matched ankylosing spondylitis synovial fluid reportedly contained a significantly enriched population of disease-linked clones.

Quantitative 5'-RACE was performed with molecular barcodes, and it yielded the TCR beta libraries. TCRdb reprocessed the 5' RACE reads with MiXCR, giving one entry per CDR3 protein. The sample includes roughly 280,000 distinct CDR3 sequences, roughly 20% seen only once; the top ten take less than 9.5%. The V gene lost 0 bases and the J gene lost 7 bases, with 13 bases spanning the gap. Looked up from germline, CDR1 is SGHRS and CDR2 is YFSETQ. This CDR3 has 14 amino acids. This clonotype was found a few times. Antigen specificity is unknown. This sequence originates from a male donor with ankylosing spondylitis or in good health (not recorded which). The sequencing input was blood, either unsorted or a sorted T cell fraction (not recorded which). The rearrangement joins TRBV5-1 to TRBJ1-1; D uncertain. The DNA for the CDR3 is TGCGCCAGCAGCTTGGGCGGCACGACTGTTGAAGCTTTCTTT. Translating it yields CASSLGGTTVEAFF. Full variable domain (rest looked up from reference TRBV5-1 and TRBJ1-1): KAGVTQTPRYLIKTRGQQVTLSCSPISGHRSVSWYQQTPGQGLQFLFEYFSETQRNKGNFPGRFSGRQFSNSRSEMNVSTLELGDSALYLCASSLGGTTVEAFFGQGTRLTVV.